A single T cell receptor beta chain is shown here with its context. The data are from a study of technical replicates of blood from several donors. Measured with immunoSEQ multiplex PCR; TCRdb has only the in-frame clones, and not every one. Of about 80,000 clones in the sample, 97% were seen once. This CDR3 is built from 16 residues. Trimming took 0 bases from V and 2 from J; bases not matched to a gene: 5. From germline, CDR1 is SGHRS and CDR2 YFSETQ. The TCR sequence derives from a human donor in good health. Material for sequencing was T cells isolated from PBMCs. J is TRBJ2-3 and V is TRBV5-1, with 8 bases fitting TRBD2. The CDR3 loop is CASSLGVAGPTDTQYF. The CDR3 nucleotides read TGCGCCAGCAGCTTGGGAGTAGCGGGGCCCACAGATACGCAGTATTTT.